This T cell receptor beta chain appears in the sequencing data of a study of blood T cells in healthy people across ages. It was with a sample-barcoded 5' primer and a J-beta primer mix that a second PCR of about 6 to 11 cycles was run. There were at least 3 million CDR3-containing paired-end reads obtained from each sample. From the 5' RACE reads, TCRdb called clonotypes with MiXCR, one entry per CDR3 protein. The sample carries some 1.5 million distinct CDR3 sequences, approximately 28% recorded once. As for this clonotype: The antigen remains undetermined. One junction end does not reproduce the germline sequence, and a read error may be involved.

Points from the study as a whole: The unsorted PBMCs prevented any conclusive comparison of naive versus antigen-experienced cells. Diversity of TCR beta per million T cells declined in a roughly linear way with age.

The CDR3 covers 15 residues. The sequenced material came from blood. This chain uses TRBV23-1 with TRBJ2-5; D is unclear. The J call is in doubt because the DNA end fits TRBJ2-7 better. TRBV23-1 is placed among ORFs of uncertain function. The sequence was collected from a woman in her thirties in good health. CDR3 amino acids: CASSPHPGSYYEQYF. The DNA of the CDR3 is TGCGCCAGTAGTCCCCACCCGGGCAGTTACTACGAGCAGTACTTC.